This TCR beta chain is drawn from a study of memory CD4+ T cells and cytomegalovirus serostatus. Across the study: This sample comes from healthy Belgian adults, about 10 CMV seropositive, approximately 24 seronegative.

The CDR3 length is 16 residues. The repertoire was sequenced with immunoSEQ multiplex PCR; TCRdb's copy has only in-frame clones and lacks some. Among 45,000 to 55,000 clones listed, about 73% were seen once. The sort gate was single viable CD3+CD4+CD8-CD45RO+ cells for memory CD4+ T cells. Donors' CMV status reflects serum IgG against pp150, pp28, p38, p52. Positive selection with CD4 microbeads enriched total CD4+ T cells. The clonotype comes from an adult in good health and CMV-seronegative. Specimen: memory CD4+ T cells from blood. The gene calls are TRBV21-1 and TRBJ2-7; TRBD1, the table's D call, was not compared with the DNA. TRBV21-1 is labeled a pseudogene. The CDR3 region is CASCPLPGQDSYEQYF. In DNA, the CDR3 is TGTGCCAGCTGCCCTTTACCGGGACAGGACTCCTACGAGCAGTACTTC.